This T cell receptor (beta chain) was sequenced in a study of shared T cell receptors in the human thymus. V lost 3 bases, J lost 11 bases, and 11 bases stayed unmatched. Looked up from germline, CDR1 is MNHNS and CDR2 is SASEGT. CDR3 length: 15 amino acids. The table came from immunoSEQ multiplex PCR; TCRdb's copy has only in-frame clones and leaves some out. Found here are 700,000 or so clones, approximately 85% of them singletons; the top ten hold approximately 0.01%. This same sample was also taken into another study, of human thymus T cells. As reported in that work: In corrective heart surgery, resections were taken, and these provided the thymus tissue. Within thymic and blood repertoires, V and J gene usage appeared to be biased. Unrelated individuals were reported by related research to share highly overlapping thymic repertoires.

This chain links TRBV6-1 with TRBJ1-1, with 11 bases identical to TRBD1. The sequencing input was thymocytes. The receptor's source is a girl in the first two years of life with a congenital heart defect. CDR3 nucleotides: TGTGCCAGCAGTGACCTCTCGTCCCGGGACAGGGGGGCTTTCTTT. Translated, it gives CASSDLSSRDRGAFF.